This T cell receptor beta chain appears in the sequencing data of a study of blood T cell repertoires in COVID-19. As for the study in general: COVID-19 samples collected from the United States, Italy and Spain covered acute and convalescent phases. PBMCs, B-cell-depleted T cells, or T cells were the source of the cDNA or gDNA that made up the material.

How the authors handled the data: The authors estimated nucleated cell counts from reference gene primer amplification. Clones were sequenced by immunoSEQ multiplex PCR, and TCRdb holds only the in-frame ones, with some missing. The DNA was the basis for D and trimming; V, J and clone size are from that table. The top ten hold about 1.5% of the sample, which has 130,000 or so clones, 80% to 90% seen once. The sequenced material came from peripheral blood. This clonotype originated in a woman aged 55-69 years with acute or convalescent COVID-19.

CDR3 bases: TGTGCCAGCAGCTTAATGGTTTCAGGCACTGAAGCTTTCTTT. It yields the protein CASSLMVSGTEAFF. The chain couples TRBV7-2 to TRBJ1-1; D remains unclear. V was trimmed by 2 bases and J by 4 bases, leaving 11 bases between them. CDR3 length: 14 residues. Germline loops: CDR1 SGHTA, CDR2 FQGNSA.